These 17 T cell receptor beta chains were sequenced from one sample in a study of blood T cell repertoires in COVID-19. Assay: immunoSEQ multiplex PCR; the TCRdb copy retains only in-frame clones and omits some. The table shows 80,000 to 95,000 clones, with about 90% occurring only once. Sequenced input: peripheral blood. Receptors were obtained from a human donor in a cohort sampled during active COVID-19.

The rearrangement uses TRBV6-2 or TRBV6-3 and TRBJ1-5; 8 bases are a match to TRBD1. V shed 6 bases, J shed 2 bases, and the junction held 18 bases outside the gene matches. The CDR3 contains 19 residues. The germline CDR1 and CDR2 sequences are MNHEY and SVGEGT. CDR3 sequence reads: CASSPVRGTGQWGNQPQHF. The CDR3 DNA follows: TGTGCCAGCAGCCCTGTACGAGGGACAGGACAATGGGGCAATCAGCCCCAGCATTTT.

The table lists this clone with a few counts. In DNA form, the CDR3 reads TGCGCCAGCAGCTTGGCTGGACAGGCCTACGAGCAGTACTTC. This gives the protein CASSLAGQAYEQYF. This chain uses TRBV5-1 with TRBJ2-7; TRBD1 agrees at 7 bases. V lost 0 bases to trimming and J lost 2 bases; unmatched junction nucleotides: 2. The V gene's germline CDR1 is SGHRS and CDR2 YFSETQ. CDR3 length: 14 amino acids. Full variable domain (remainder filled in from reference TRBV5-1 and TRBJ2-7): KAGVTQTPRYLIKTRGQQVTLSCSPISGHRSVSWYQQTPGQGLQFLFEYFSETQRNKGNFPGRFSGRQFSNSRSEMNVSTLELGDSALYLCASSLAGQAYEQYFGPGTRLTVT.

The chain links TRBV5-4 to TRBJ2-7; D is possibly TRBD1 (5 bases). Germline values: CDR1 SGHNT, CDR2 YYREEE (reference sequence). The CDR3 extends over 12 amino acids. V was trimmed by 4 bases and J by 6 bases, leaving 11 bases between them. The CDR3 spells CASSTETAEQYF. CDR3 DNA sequence: TGTGCCAGCAGCACAGAGACAGCCGAGCAGTACTTC.

A single count supports this clone. The V and J genes are TRBV28 and TRBJ1-2, with TRBD1 matching over 8 bases. CDR3 length equals 16 residues. Unmatched junction bases numbered 14, after V lost 6 bases and J lost 5 bases. In germline, CDR1 is MDHEN, CDR2 SYDVKM. The CDR3, as DNA: TGTGCCAGCAGCTCAGCCCCAGGGGGCCCAGAATATGGCTACACCTTC. Translation: CASSSAPGGPEYGYTF.

This clone was observed a few times. The chain carries TRBV7-2 and TRBJ1-5; D unclear. This CDR3 is built from 15 residues. In germline, CDR1 is SGHTA, CDR2 FQGNSA. Trimming took off 2 bases at V and 2 bases at J, with 10 bases between the two ends. The CDR3 protein is CASSLSFGGNQPQHF. The DNA of the CDR3 is TGTGCCAGCAGCTTATCATTCGGGGGCAATCAGCCCCAGCATTTT.

J is TRBJ1-3 and V is TRBV5-4; D remains ambiguous. Germline-derived CDR1 and CDR2 are SGHNT and YYREEE (reference sequence). The CDR3 is 14 amino acids. V lost 0 bases to trimming and J lost 0 bases, with 4 bases between them. The CDR3 bases are TGTGCCAGCAGCTTGGCTGTCTCTGGAAACACCATATATTTT. It specifies CASSLAVSGNTIYF.

This sequence joins TRBV6-5 and TRBJ2-1, with D possibly being TRBD2 (6 bases). Trimming took off 4 bases at V and 2 bases at J, with 12 bases between the two ends. The CDR3 length is 15 residues. Germline V gene lookup returns CDR1 MNHEY and CDR2 SVGAGI. CDR3 nucleotides: TGTGCCAGCAGTTTAGTTAGCGGAACCTACAATGAGCAGTTCTTC. Translating gives CASSLVSGTYNEQFF.

The chain employs TRBV6-2 or TRBV6-3 and TRBJ2-7; D not certain. This CDR3 comprises 12 residues. Per germline, CDR1 MNHEY and CDR2 SVGEGT. Trimming left V 5 bases short and J 0 bases short, with 5 bases between. The chain's CDR3 is CASSIDSYEQYF. CDR3 DNA: TGTGCCAGCAGTATAGACTCCTACGAGCAGTACTTC.

The chain carries TRBV28 and TRBJ1-1, with D hard to call. The germline V and J ends were trimmed by 8 bases and 4 bases, with 17 bases remaining between them. Per the germline V gene, CDR1 is MDHEN and CDR2 is SYDVKM. This CDR3 comprises 14 residues. DNA for the CDR3: TGTGCCAGCCTGAATGGGTTGGGAGGCACTGAAGCTTTCTTT. It specifies CASLNGLGGTEAFF.

The rearrangement links TRBV15 to TRBJ2-6; 10 nucleotides line up with TRBD1. The trim removed 6 bases at V and 4 bases at J, leaving 12 bases unmatched. CDR3 length equals 18 residues. Germline V gives CDR1 LNHNV, CDR2 YYDKDF (reference sequence). The CDR3 nucleotides read TGTGCCACCAGTCCATCCGGGACAGGGGTTCTGGGGGCCAACGTCCTGACTTTC. This encodes CATSPSGTGVLGANVLTF.

V gene TRBV2 combines with J gene TRBJ1-6, with 8 bases identical to TRBD1. The junction had 6 bases not matched to a gene; V was cut back by 6 bases and J by 11 bases. The CDR3 has 13 residues. Germline V gives CDR1 SNHLY, CDR2 FYNNEI. The CDR3 DNA sequence: TGTGCCAGCAGGACAGGGGAAGGGACACCCCTCCACTTT. Its protein product is CASRTGEGTPLHF.

This sequence joins TRBV21-1 and TRBJ2-5; TRBD1 is taken as the D call from the table, unchecked against the DNA. TRBV21-1 is recorded as a pseudogene. The CDR3 covers 13 residues. This chain's CDR3 is CASRSQGLETQYF. The CDR3 DNA reads TGTGCCAGCAGATCGCAGGGGCTCGAGACCCAGTACTTC.

The chain has TRBV5-1 and TRBJ1-6; possibly TRBD1 for D (5 bases). The CDR3 consists of 16 residues. Trimming pared 0 bases from V and 3 bases from J, leaving 10 bases between. Germline CDR1 SGHRS, CDR2 YFSETQ. For the CDR3, the DNA is TGCGCCAGCAGCTTGGCCTCAGGGTACTATAATTCACCCCTCCACTTT. As protein: CASSLASGYYNSPLHF.

This chain's CDR3 is CATREGNTEAFF. The CDR3 coding sequence is TGTGCCACGAGGGAGGGGAACACTGAAGCTTTCTTT. The rearrangement links TRBV21-1 to TRBJ1-1. TRBV21-1 is tagged as a pseudogene. This CDR3 is built from 12 residues.

This clone was recorded once. The chain links TRBV28 to TRBJ2-5, with TRBD2 as a possible D gene (5 bases). Looked up from germline, CDR1 is MDHEN and CDR2 is SYDVKM. The germline V and J ends were trimmed by 4 bases and 9 bases, with 9 bases remaining between them. The CDR3 has 11 amino acids. CDR3 DNA: TGTGCCAGCAGTTGGCCGGGGTCCCAGTACTTC. Its protein is CASSWPGSQYF.

The rearrangement links TRBV7-9 to TRBJ2-5; possibly TRBD1 for D (6 bases). Germline V gives CDR1 SEHNR, CDR2 FQNEAQ (reference sequence). V gave up 1 base and J gave up 0 bases, with 9 bases separating them. The CDR3 is 15 residues long. In nucleotides, the CDR3 is TGTGCCAGCAGCTTAGGACAGGCGTACCAAGAGACCCAGTACTTC. Protein: CASSLGQAYQETQYF.

The V and J genes are TRBV28 and TRBJ2-7; 7 bases are shared with TRBD1. With V trimmed by 4 bases and J by 3 bases, 12 bases remained unmatched. Germline assignment: CDR1 MDHEN and CDR2 SYDVKM. This CDR3 has 16 amino acids. Written as DNA, the CDR3 is TGTGCCAGCAGTTCTACCGACCCCGGACAGGACTACGAGCAGTACTTC. Amino acids: CASSSTDPGQDYEQYF.